This T cell receptor beta chain stems from a study of blood T cell repertoires in COVID-19. This CDR3 region has 16 residues. Trimming took 4 bases from V and 1 from J; bases not matched to a gene: 7. CDR1 LGHDT and CDR2 YNNKEL come from the germline V gene (reference sequence). The protocol was immunoSEQ multiplex PCR, while the TCRdb copy is restricted to in-frame clones and leaves out a portion. The sample lists some 120,000 clones; about two thirds were seen once. This TCR came from a human donor with acute or convalescent COVID-19. The donor label of this sample is uncertain. Sequencing used peripheral blood. V usage is TRBV3-1 (or the pseudogene TRBV3-2) and J usage is TRBJ1-1; 9 bases align to TRBD1. The CDR3 spells CASSLTGTGKNTEAFF. CDR3 bases: TGTGCCAGCAGCCTGACCGGGACAGGGAAGAACACTGAAGCTTTCTTT.